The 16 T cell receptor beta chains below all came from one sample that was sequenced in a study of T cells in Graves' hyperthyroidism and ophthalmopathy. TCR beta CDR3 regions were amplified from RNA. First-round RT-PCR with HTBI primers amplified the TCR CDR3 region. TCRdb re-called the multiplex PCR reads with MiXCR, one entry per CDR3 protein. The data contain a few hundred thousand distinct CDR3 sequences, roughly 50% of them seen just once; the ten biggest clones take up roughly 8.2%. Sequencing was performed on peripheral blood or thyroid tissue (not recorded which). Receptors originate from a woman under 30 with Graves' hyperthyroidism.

The CDR3 is CASSYSGEIANYGYTF. DNA for the CDR3: TGTGCCAGCAGTTACTCCGGGGAAATTGCTAACTATGGCTACACCTTC. The chain links TRBV7-3 to TRBJ1-2; no clear D gene. CDR1 is SGHTA and CDR2 is FQGTGA in the germline V gene. V was clipped by 6 bases and J by 0 bases, with 17 bases between them. The CDR3 spans 16 residues.

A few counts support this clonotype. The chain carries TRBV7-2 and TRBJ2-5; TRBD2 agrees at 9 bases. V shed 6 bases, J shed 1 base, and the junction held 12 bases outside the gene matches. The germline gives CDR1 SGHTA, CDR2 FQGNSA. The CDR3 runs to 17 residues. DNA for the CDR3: TGTGCCAGCAGTTTACCAGCGGGAGGAATTATCCAAGAGACCCAGTACTTC. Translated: CASSLPAGGIIQETQYF.

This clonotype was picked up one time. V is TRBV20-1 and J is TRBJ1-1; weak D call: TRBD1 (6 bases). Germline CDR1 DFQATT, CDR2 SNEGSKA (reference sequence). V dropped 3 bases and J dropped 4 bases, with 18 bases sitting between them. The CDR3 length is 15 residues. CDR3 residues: CSARDPQGSSTEAFF. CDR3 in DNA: TGCAGTGCTAGGGACCCACAGGGTTCGAGCACTGAAGCTTTCTTT.

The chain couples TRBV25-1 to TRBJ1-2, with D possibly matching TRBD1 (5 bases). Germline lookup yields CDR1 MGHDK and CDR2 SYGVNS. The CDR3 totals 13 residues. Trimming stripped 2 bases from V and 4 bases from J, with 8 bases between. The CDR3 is CASSEVGPYGYTF. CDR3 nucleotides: TGTGCCAGCAGTGAAGTGGGGCCCTATGGCTACACCTTC.

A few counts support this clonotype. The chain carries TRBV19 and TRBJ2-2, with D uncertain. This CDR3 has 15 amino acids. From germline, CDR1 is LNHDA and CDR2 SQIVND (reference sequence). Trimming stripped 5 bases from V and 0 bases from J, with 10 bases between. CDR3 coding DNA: TGTGCCAGTAGTGGCGGTCAATCGAACACCGGGGAGCTGTTTTTT. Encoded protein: CASSGGQSNTGELFF.

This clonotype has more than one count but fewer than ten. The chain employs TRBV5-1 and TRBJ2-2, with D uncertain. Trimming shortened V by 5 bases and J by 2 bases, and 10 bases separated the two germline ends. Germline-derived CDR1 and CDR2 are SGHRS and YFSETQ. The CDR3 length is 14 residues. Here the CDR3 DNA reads TGCGCCAGCAGGGAACAAAGTAACACCGGGGAGCTGTTTTTT. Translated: CASREQSNTGELFF.

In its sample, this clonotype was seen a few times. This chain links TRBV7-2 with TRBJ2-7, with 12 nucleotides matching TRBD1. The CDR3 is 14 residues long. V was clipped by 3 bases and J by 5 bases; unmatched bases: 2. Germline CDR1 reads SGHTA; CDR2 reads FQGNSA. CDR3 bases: TGTGCCAGCAGCTTGGGGACAGGGGGCAACGAGCAGTACTTC. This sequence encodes CASSLGTGGNEQYF.

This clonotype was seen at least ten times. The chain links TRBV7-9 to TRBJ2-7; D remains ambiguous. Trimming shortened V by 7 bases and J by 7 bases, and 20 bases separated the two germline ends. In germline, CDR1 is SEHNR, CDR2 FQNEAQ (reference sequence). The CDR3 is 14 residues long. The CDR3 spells CASTPGSAVQEQYF. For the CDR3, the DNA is TGTGCCAGCACCCCCGGCTCGGCCGTGCAGGAGCAGTACTTC.

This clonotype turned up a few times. The CDR3 DNA reads as TGCAGTGCTAGTGGGGCTGGGGACGTAAACGAGCAGTACTTC. Its protein is CSASGAGDVNEQYF. The J gene is TRBJ2-7, the V gene TRBV20-1; possibly TRBD1 or TRBD2 for D (5 bases each). This CDR3 is 14 amino acids long. V was shortened by 3 bases and J by 5 bases, with 17 bases between the two germline ends. Per the germline V gene, CDR1 is DFQATT and CDR2 is SNEGSKA (reference sequence).

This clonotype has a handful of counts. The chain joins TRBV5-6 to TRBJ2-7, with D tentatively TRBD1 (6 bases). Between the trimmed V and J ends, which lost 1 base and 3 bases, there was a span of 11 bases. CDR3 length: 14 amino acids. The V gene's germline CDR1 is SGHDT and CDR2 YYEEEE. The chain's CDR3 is CASSLNQGFYEQYF. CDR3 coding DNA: TGTGCCAGCAGCTTGAACCAGGGGTTCTACGAGCAGTACTTC.

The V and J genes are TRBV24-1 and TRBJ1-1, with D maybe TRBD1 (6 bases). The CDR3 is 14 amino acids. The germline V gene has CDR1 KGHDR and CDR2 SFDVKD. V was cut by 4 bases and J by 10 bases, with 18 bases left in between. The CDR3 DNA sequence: TGTGCCACCAGTGACGCCTGGGCGGCCAGGGGAGCTTTCTTT. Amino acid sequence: CATSDAWAARGAFF.

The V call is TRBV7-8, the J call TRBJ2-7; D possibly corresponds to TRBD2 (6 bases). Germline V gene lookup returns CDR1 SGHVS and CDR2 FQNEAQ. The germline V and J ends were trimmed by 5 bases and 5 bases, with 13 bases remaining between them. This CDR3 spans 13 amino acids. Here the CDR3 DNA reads TGTGCCAGCAGCCGAAACACGGGGGACGAGCAGTACTTC. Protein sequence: CASSRNTGDEQYF.

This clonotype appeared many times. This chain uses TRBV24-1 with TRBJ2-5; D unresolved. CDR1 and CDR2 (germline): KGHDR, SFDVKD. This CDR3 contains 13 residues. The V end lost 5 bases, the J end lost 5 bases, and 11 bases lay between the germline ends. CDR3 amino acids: CATSGGNLETQYF. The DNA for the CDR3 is TGTGCCACCAGTGGCGGAAACCTTGAGACCCAGTACTTC.

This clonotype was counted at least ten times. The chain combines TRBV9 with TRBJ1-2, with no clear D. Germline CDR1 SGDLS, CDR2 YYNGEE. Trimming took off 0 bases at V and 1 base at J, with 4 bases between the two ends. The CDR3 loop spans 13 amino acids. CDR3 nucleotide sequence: TGTGCCAGCAGCGTAGGGGATAACTATGGCTACACCTTC. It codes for CASSVGDNYGYTF.

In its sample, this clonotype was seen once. CDR3 in amino acids: CAVQAGSSYEQYF. CDR3 in DNA: TGTGCCGTGCAAGCGGGTAGCTCCTACGAGCAGTACTTC. The V and J genes are TRBV7-2 and TRBJ2-7, with D perhaps matching TRBD2 (6 bases). Per germline, CDR1 SGHTA and CDR2 FQGNSA. Trimming stripped 11 bases from V and 0 bases from J, with 14 bases between. The CDR3 has 13 amino acids. The whole variable domain, filled in from reference TRBV7-2 and TRBJ2-7, reads GAGVSQSPSNKVTEKGKDVELRCDPISGHTALYWYRQSLGQGLEFLIYFQGNSAPDKSGLPSDRFSAERTGGSVSTLTIQRTQQEDSAVYLCAVQAGSSYEQYFGPGTRLTVT.

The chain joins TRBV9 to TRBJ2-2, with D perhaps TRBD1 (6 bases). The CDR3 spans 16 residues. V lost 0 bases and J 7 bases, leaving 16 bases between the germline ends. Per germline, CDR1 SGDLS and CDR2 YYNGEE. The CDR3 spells CASSVDPQGSGGELFF. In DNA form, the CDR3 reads TGTGCCAGCAGCGTAGATCCACAGGGTTCGGGCGGGGAGCTGTTTTTT.